These 20 T cell receptor beta chains were all obtained from the same sample, sequenced in a study of T cell repertoires in cytomegalovirus infection. TCRdb recomputed calls from the reads with MiXCR, one row per CDR3 protein. In the table there are 150,000 to 200,000 distinct CDR3 sequences, roughly an eighth of which are singletons. The sequenced sample was PBMCs. The source is a human donor in good health (CMV status not recorded). Some clones in this sample may be carry-over from other donors' samples.

This clonotype came up many times. The chain is built from TRBV7-2 and TRBJ2-3; 12 nucleotides agree with TRBD2. V lost 5 bases to trimming and J lost 4 bases; unmatched junction nucleotides: 4. CDR1 and CDR2 from the germline V gene are SGHTA and FQGNSA. There are 15 residues in the CDR3. The CDR3 DNA follows: TGTGCCAGCAGCAGACTAGCGGGAGTTTCAGATACGCAGTATTTT. Its translation is CASSRLAGVSDTQYF.

This clonotype has a handful of counts. The gene calls are TRBV2 and TRBJ1-1; D gene uncertain. Germline V gene sequence: CDR1 SNHLY, CDR2 FYNNEI. The CDR3 sequence is 14 residues long. The V gene lost 4 bases and the J gene lost 7 bases, with 16 bases spanning the gap. The CDR3 protein is CASSATEGPLEAFF. CDR3 DNA sequence: TGTGCCAGCAGTGCTACGGAGGGTCCCCTTGAAGCTTTCTTT.

This clonotype was counted ten times or more. The V gene is TRBV20-1, the J gene TRBJ2-5, with 10 bases fitting TRBD2. Germline CDR1 and CDR2: DFQATT and SNEGSKA (reference sequence). The CDR3 has 14 amino acids. Trimming removed 4 bases from V and 4 bases from J; junction bases left unmatched: 6. The CDR3 bases are TGCAGTGCTACTAGCGGGAGTAAAGGAGAGACCCAGTACTTC. This encodes CSATSGSKGETQYF.

This clonotype was seen repeatedly, ten times or more. The chain links TRBV6-1 to TRBJ2-7, with 13 nucleotides matching TRBD2. The CDR3 sequence is 17 residues long. The V segment lost 4 bases and the J segment 2 bases; nucleotides outside the gene matches: 8. Germline CDR1 is MNHNS and CDR2 is SASEGT. Here the CDR3 DNA reads TGTGCCAGCAGTGGGACTAGCGGGAGTCTACCTCCCTACGAGCAGTACTTC. Translation gives CASSGTSGSLPPYEQYF.

The chain recombines TRBV6-5 with TRBJ2-3, with D hard to call. V was cut by 6 bases and J by 1 base, with 8 bases left in between. Germline lookup yields CDR1 MNHEY and CDR2 SVGAGI. This CDR3 has 13 amino acids. In nucleotides, the CDR3 is TGTGCCAGCAGGACTCAGGGCACAGATACGCAGTATTTT. It yields the protein CASRTQGTDTQYF.

The chain joins TRBV5-6 to TRBJ2-1; 11 positions match TRBD2. The CDR3 totals 16 residues. The V gene's germline CDR1 is SGHDT and CDR2 YYEEEE. The V gene end was trimmed by 4 bases and the J gene end by 0 bases; junction bases not matched to a gene: 3. The CDR3 DNA reads TGTGCCAGCAGCCCGGGACTAGCGGACTCCTACAATGAGCAGTTCTTC. Its protein product is CASSPGLADSYNEQFF.

The gene calls are TRBV29-1 and TRBJ1-2, with a weak D call TRBD1 (5 bases). The V end was cut by 7 bases, the J end by 2 bases, with 8 bases between. Germline V gene data show CDR1 as SQVTM and CDR2 as ANQGSEA. The CDR3 loop spans 11 amino acids. CDR3 sequence: CSAKGNYGYTF. The CDR3 bases are TGCAGCGCCAAGGGGAACTATGGCTACACCTTC.

Notes on this clonotype: A clone one base away is much larger, so this may be a read error. The chain carries TRBV28 and TRBJ1-5; no firm D call. V shed 6 bases and J shed 1 base, with 7 bases lying between them. This CDR3 is built from 13 residues. Germline-derived CDR1 and CDR2 are MDHEN and SYDVKM. Here the CDR3 DNA reads TGTGCCAGCAGAACCAAAAGCAATCAGCCCCAGCATTTT. As protein: CASRTKSNQPQHF.

This chain links TRBV7-6 with TRBJ2-5; no clear D. The V gene lost 9 bases and the J gene lost 5 bases, with 16 bases spanning the gap. CDR1 is SGHVS, CDR2 FNYEAQ, per germline. The CDR3 runs 13 residues. CDR3 loop: CASFPQLGETQYF. Written as DNA, the CDR3 is TGTGCCAGTTTCCCCCAGCTCGGGGAGACCCAGTACTTC.

The CDR3, as DNA: TGTGCCAGCAGTCCAAATGGCGAGCAGTACTTC. Its translation is CASSPNGEQYF. The chain employs TRBV28 and TRBJ2-7; D remains ambiguous. The germline V gene encodes CDR1 MDHEN and CDR2 SYDVKM. The CDR3 totals 11 residues. Trimming stripped 5 bases from V and 6 bases from J, with 8 bases between.

Ten or more counts support this clonotype. The chain is built from TRBV7-8 and TRBJ1-4; 9 positions match TRBD1. Losses at the gene ends were 5 bases for V and 6 bases for J; bases not matched to a gene: 13. This CDR3 spans 17 amino acids. In germline, CDR1 is SGHVS, CDR2 FQNEAQ. CDR3 DNA: TGTGCCAGCAGCCGCTGGCGAGGGACAGGGAGGGATGAAAAACTGTTTTTT. This gives the protein CASSRWRGTGRDEKLFF.

This clonotype was seen many times. This chain uses TRBV7-8 with TRBJ2-2; D unclear. V lost 5 bases, J lost 0 bases, and 4 bases lay in between. Germline V gene lookup returns CDR1 SGHVS and CDR2 FQNEAQ. CDR3 length equals 13 residues. The CDR3 nucleotides are TGTGCCAGCAGCGGGGCGAACACCGGGGAGCTGTTTTTT. This codes for CASSGANTGELFF.

In its sample, this clonotype was seen a few times. The chain couples TRBV28 to TRBJ1-2; the match to TRBD1 covers 9 bases. V lost 4 bases and J lost 8; bases outside the gene matches: 8. The CDR3 consists of 14 residues. Germline CDR1 reads MDHEN; CDR2 reads SYDVKM. The CDR3 DNA reads as TGTGCCAGCAGTTCCCCGACAGGGGGATGGGGCTACACCTTC. The encoded protein is CASSSPTGGWGYTF.

This clonotype was detected ten times or more. This sequence joins TRBV7-9 and TRBJ1-1; D call uncertain. CDR1 is SEHNR and CDR2 is FQNEAQ in the germline V gene (reference sequence). The V end was cut by 11 bases, the J end by 0 bases, with 13 bases between. The CDR3 loop spans 13 amino acids. The CDR3 sequence is CASKGGLNTEAFF. CDR3 bases: TGTGCCTCCAAGGGCGGGCTGAACACTGAAGCTTTCTTT.

This clonotype occurred many times. The chain combines TRBV29-1 with TRBJ2-7, with no clear D. The germline V gene has CDR1 SQVTM and CDR2 ANQGSEA. The CDR3 contains 14 residues. Trimming took off 5 bases at V and 2 bases at J, with 16 bases between the two ends. CDR3 DNA sequence: TGCAGCGTTCTCCTGGCCGCAATCCCCTACGAGCAGTACTTC. Residues: CSVLLAAIPYEQYF.

The chain couples TRBV6-6 to TRBJ2-3; no reliable D call. Between the trimmed V and J ends, which lost 10 bases and 3 bases, there was a span of 8 bases. From germline, CDR1 is MNHNY and CDR2 SVGAGI (reference sequence). The CDR3 runs to 11 residues. CDR3 nucleotide sequence: TGTGCCACCCTCACTACAGATACGCAGTATTTT. This codes for CATLTTDTQYF.

This clonotype was counted many times. The chain employs TRBV7-7 and TRBJ2-5; 7 nucleotides line up with TRBD2. The CDR3 runs to 14 residues. Trimming cost V 5 bases and J 5 bases; bases outside gene matches: 8. The V gene's germline CDR1 is SSHAT and CDR2 FNYEAQ (reference sequence). The CDR3 nucleotides are TGTGCCAGCAGCAGCCACGGGACTAAGGAGACCCAGTACTTC. It encodes CASSSHGTKETQYF.

The V gene is TRBV20-1, the J gene TRBJ2-3, with D perhaps TRBD2 (6 bases). Between the trimmed V and J ends, which lost 2 bases and 1 base, there was a span of 19 bases. From germline, CDR1 is DFQATT and CDR2 SNEGSKA (reference sequence). The CDR3 totals 17 residues. The CDR3 sequence: CSARRGTPSFGTDTQYF. The CDR3 DNA is TGCAGTGCTAGACGGGGGACTCCCTCATTCGGCACAGATACGCAGTATTTT.

This clonotype was counted a few times. This chain joins TRBV7-9 and TRBJ2-7; no clear D. From germline, CDR1 is SEHNR and CDR2 FQNEAQ (reference sequence). The CDR3 runs 15 residues. The V end lost 5 bases, the J end lost 2 bases, and 16 bases lay between the germline ends. The CDR3 is CASSIRALGTYEQYF. CDR3 coding DNA: TGTGCCAGCAGCATCCGGGCCTTAGGGACCTACGAGCAGTACTTC.

This clonotype was counted ten times or more. The V gene is TRBV4-1, the J gene TRBJ1-4; D is unresolved. The CDR3 loop spans 14 amino acids. The V gene's germline CDR1 is MGHRA and CDR2 YSYEKL. Trimming shortened V by 2 bases and J by 6 bases, and 10 bases separated the two germline ends. The CDR3, as DNA: TGCGCCAGCAGCCAATTCGAAAGGGATGAAAAACTGTTTTTT. Encoded protein: CASSQFERDEKLFF.